This passage covers 30 T cell receptor beta chains from one sample sequenced in a study of T cells in Graves' hyperthyroidism and ophthalmopathy. There were TCR beta CDR3 regions amplified from RNA transcripts. The HTBI set primed first-round TCR CDR3 RT-PCR. Each CDR3 protein is one row after TCRdb ran MiXCR on the multiplex PCR reads. The table includes fewer than 800,000 distinct CDR3 sequences, about a sixth detected once. The material sequenced was blood. Source of these receptors: a man between 18 and 29 years old with Graves' hyperthyroidism.

This clonotype occurred a few times. V and J are TRBV7-9 and TRBJ2-7; 13 bases match TRBD2. The CDR3 has 19 residues. V shed 2 bases and J 7 bases; nucleotides not matched to a gene: 17. Per germline, CDR1 SEHNR and CDR2 FQNEAQ (reference sequence). CDR3 DNA: TGTGCCAGCAGCTTAACAGGACTAGCGGGAGAGCCGTGGCTTGGGGAGCAGTACTTC. Residues: CASSLTGLAGEPWLGEQYF.

This clonotype has ten or more counts. The rearrangement joins TRBV7-2 to TRBJ2-5, with D possibly being TRBD1 (6 bases). Trimming removed 1 base at V and 5 bases at J, with 20 bases between. The germline V gene has CDR1 SGHTA and CDR2 FQGNSA. The CDR3 spans 17 residues. CDR3 DNA sequence: TGTGCCAGCAGCTTAGAATTCAGGGGTCGCCCGGGGGAGACCCAGTACTTC. Encoded protein: CASSLEFRGRPGETQYF.

In its sample, this clonotype was seen a few times. The genes are TRBV3-1 and TRBJ2-5; tentative D call: TRBD1 (6 bases). The CDR3 is 16 residues long. V was shortened by 1 base and J by 11 bases, with 23 bases between the two germline ends. The V gene's germline CDR1 is LGHDT and CDR2 YNNKEL (reference sequence). This CDR3 is CASSQGQTGYPRRQYF. The CDR3 nucleotides read TGTGCCAGCAGCCAAGGACAAACAGGGTACCCAAGGCGGCAGTACTTC.

This sequence joins TRBV7-8 and TRBJ1-5; D might be TRBD1 (5 bases). The CDR3 spans 17 residues. Germline lookup yields CDR1 SGHVS and CDR2 FQNEAQ. Trimming left V 5 bases short and J 7 bases short, with 24 bases between. CDR3 bases: TGTGCCAGCAGCCCTCGGACACTTGGTAGGGGCAGGCAGCCCCAGCATTTT. This codes for CASSPRTLGRGRQPQHF.

This CDR3 reads CAWSSGTTEQYF. The CDR3 bases are TGTGCCTGGAGCTCCGGGACAACCGAGCAGTACTTC. The V call is TRBV30, the J call TRBJ2-7; tentatively, D is TRBD1 (6 bases). CDR3 length: 12 amino acids. V lost 3 bases, J lost 6 bases, and 12 bases lay in between. The V gene's germline CDR1 is GTSNPN and CDR2 SVGIG (reference sequence).

This chain joins TRBV4-1 and TRBJ1-1; the D gene is possibly TRBD1 (6 bases). This CDR3 has 14 amino acids. V was shortened by 6 bases and J by 4 bases, with 15 bases between the two germline ends. The germline V gene has CDR1 MGHRA and CDR2 YSYEKL. The CDR3 here is CASSLQGRRTEAFF. The DNA of the CDR3 is TGCGCCAGCAGTCTACAGGGTCGTCGCACTGAAGCTTTCTTT.

The sample holds a few counts of this clonotype. The chain couples TRBV5-1 to TRBJ1-2; the D is unclear. The CDR3 loop spans 19 amino acids. Germline loops: CDR1 SGHRS, CDR2 YFSETQ. Trimming stripped 2 bases from V and 3 bases from J, with 26 bases between. The CDR3 spells CASSLTIGKDGVRYYGYTF. The CDR3 bases are TGCGCCAGCAGCTTAACGATTGGGAAGGACGGAGTGAGGTACTATGGCTACACCTTC.

The V call is TRBV29-1, the J call TRBJ2-3, with TRBD2 matching over 7 bases. The CDR3 consists of 13 residues. Trimming cost V 7 bases and J 2 bases; bases outside gene matches: 6. From germline, CDR1 is SQVTM and CDR2 ANQGSEA. The CDR3 sequence: CSGGTKFTDTQYF. The CDR3 bases are TGCAGCGGTGGGACTAAATTCACAGATACGCAGTATTTT.

The table lists this clonotype with many counts. This chain uses TRBV28 with TRBJ2-7; D is uncertain. CDR3 size: 11 residues. Germline values: CDR1 MDHEN, CDR2 SYDVKM. Trimming removed 3 bases from V and 6 bases from J, with 6 bases in between. CDR3: CASSFKSEQYF. In nucleotides, the CDR3 is TGTGCCAGCAGTTTCAAGAGCGAGCAGTACTTC.

The table lists this clonotype with many counts. The chain combines TRBV20-1 with TRBJ1-2; TRBD1 agrees at 7 bases. The V segment lost 6 bases and the J segment 7 bases; nucleotides outside the gene matches: 8. CDR3 length: 12 amino acids. Germline V gene lookup returns CDR1 DFQATT and CDR2 SNEGSKA (reference sequence). The CDR3 DNA follows: TGCAGTGCGCCGACAGGGCTCTTTGGCTACACCTTC. This gives the protein CSAPTGLFGYTF.

The chain is built from TRBV7-9 and TRBJ1-5; D is undetermined. Trimming took off 5 bases at V and 4 bases at J, with 9 bases between the two ends. The CDR3 loop spans 13 amino acids. Germline-derived CDR1 and CDR2 are SEHNR and FQNEAQ (reference sequence). The CDR3 loop is CASSPESNQPQHF. The CDR3 nucleotides read TGTGCCAGCAGCCCAGAATCGAATCAGCCCCAGCATTTT. The full variable domain, completed using reference TRBV7-9 and TRBJ1-5, is DTGVSQNPRHKITKRGQNVTFRCDPISEHNRLYWYRQTLGQGPEFLTYFQNEAQLEKSRLLSDRFSAERPKGSFSTLEIQRTEQGDSAMYLCASSPESNQPQHFGDGTRLSIL.

Only a few counts were recorded for this clonotype. This chain uses TRBV9 with TRBJ2-7, with D uncertain. The V gene's germline CDR1 is SGDLS and CDR2 YYNGEE. This CDR3 has 12 amino acids. Trimming pared 0 bases from V and 5 bases from J, leaving 6 bases between. The CDR3 nucleotides are TGTGCCAGCAGCGTAGTTGAGAACGAGCAGTACTTC. It encodes CASSVVENEQYF.

V usage is TRBV7-6 and J usage is TRBJ2-2; D perhaps matches TRBD2 (6 bases). Trimming cost V 3 bases and J 2 bases, with 13 bases left between them. From germline, CDR1 is SGHVS and CDR2 FNYEAQ. This CDR3 comprises 16 residues. The chain's CDR3 is CASSLSGTDNTGELFF. The CDR3 DNA reads as TGTGCCAGCAGCTTGTCCGGGACTGATAACACCGGGGAGCTGTTTTTT.

The chain carries TRBV3-1 and TRBJ1-3; 10 bases fit TRBD1. With V trimmed by 2 bases and J by 4 bases, 8 bases remained unmatched. CDR1 is LGHDT, CDR2 YNNKEL, per germline (reference sequence). The CDR3 is 17 residues long. In DNA form, the CDR3 reads TGTGCCAGCAGCCAAAATCCGAGACAGGGGGCCGGAAACACCATATATTTT. This translates into CASSQNPRQGAGNTIYF.

J is TRBJ2-1 and V is TRBV19; D is possibly TRBD2 (5 bases). In germline, CDR1 is LNHDA, CDR2 SQIVND (reference sequence). Deletions cut 3 bases from V and 9 bases from J, with 18 bases between. This CDR3 spans 15 amino acids. This CDR3 reads CASSIRLALASEQFF. In DNA form, the CDR3 reads TGTGCCAGTAGTATCCGGCTAGCCCTAGCAAGTGAGCAGTTCTTC.

This clonotype came up many times. The CDR3 protein is CASSPTRSGTSGRGISEQYF. CDR3 nucleotide sequence: TGTGCCAGCAGTCCCACCCGGTCCGGGACTAGCGGGAGAGGAATCTCCGAGCAGTACTTC. V usage is TRBV12-3 or TRBV12-4 and J usage is TRBJ2-7; 14 nucleotides match TRBD2. This CDR3 contains 20 residues. Trimming at V came to 5 bases and at J to 6 bases, leaving 21 bases not matched to a gene.

The chain carries TRBV19 and TRBJ2-1, with D uncertain. The germline CDR1 and CDR2 sequences are LNHDA and SQIVND (reference sequence). Trimming took off 5 bases at V and 0 bases at J, with 14 bases between the two ends. CDR3 size: 16 residues. The CDR3 is CASSPDPAFSYNEQFF. The CDR3 region has the DNA TGTGCCAGTAGTCCGGACCCAGCGTTCTCCTACAATGAGCAGTTCTTC.

This clonotype was observed many times. J is TRBJ2-7 and V is TRBV11-1; the D gene is possibly TRBD1 (6 bases). The V end was cut by 1 base, the J end by 2 bases, with 9 bases between. CDR1 is SGHAT, CDR2 FQDESV, per germline (reference sequence). There are 14 residues in the CDR3. This chain's CDR3 is CASSLGDKTYEQYF. CDR3 DNA: TGTGCCAGCAGCTTAGGGGACAAGACCTACGAGCAGTACTTC.

The sample holds many counts of this clonotype. CDR3 sequence reads: CAWATGERNTIYF. The CDR3, as DNA: TGTGCCTGGGCTACAGGGGAACGAAACACCATATATTTT. The chain joins TRBV30 to TRBJ1-3; 7 bases match TRBD1. Trimming at V came to 5 bases and at J to 5 bases, leaving 6 bases not matched to a gene. In germline, CDR1 is GTSNPN, CDR2 SVGIG (reference sequence). The CDR3 runs 13 residues.

The rearrangement uses TRBV20-1 and TRBJ1-1; weak D call: TRBD1 (6 bases). The germline V gene encodes CDR1 DFQATT and CDR2 SNEGSKA (reference sequence). V was cut by 6 bases and J by 1 base, with 12 bases left in between. The CDR3 extends over 13 amino acids. This CDR3 reads CSAIRTANTEAFF. In DNA form, the CDR3 reads TGCAGTGCCATCCGGACAGCGAACACTGAAGCTTTCTTT.

This clonotype was counted only a few times. A much larger clone lies one base from this, so it may be a read error. The chain has TRBV28 and TRBJ2-7, with D unclear. The germline CDR1 and CDR2 sequences are MDHEN and SYDVKM. V was clipped by 3 bases and J by 6 bases, with 15 bases between them. The CDR3 consists of 14 residues. The CDR3 bases are TGTGCCAGCAGTTTCTCCCTTACCGGTCCCGAGCAGTACTTC. Translated: CASSFSLTGPEQYF.

This clonotype was counted ten times or more. The chain joins TRBV28 to TRBJ2-1; maybe TRBD1 (6 bases). Between the trimmed V and J ends, which lost 8 bases and 12 bases, there was a span of 20 bases. CDR1 is MDHEN, CDR2 SYDVKM, per germline. This CDR3 spans 13 amino acids. The DNA for the CDR3 is TGTGCCAGCCTTACACCTCAGCTGACAGGGCAGTTCTTC. It translates to CASLTPQLTGQFF.

The chain combines TRBV4-1 with TRBJ1-5; TRBD1 might be the D (5 bases). This CDR3 comprises 17 residues. Germline CDR1 and CDR2: MGHRA and YSYEKL. Trimming pared 0 bases from V and 5 bases from J, leaving 17 bases between. As DNA, the CDR3 is TGCGCCAGCAGCCAAGATGGGCCGACAGTCCGACATCAGCCCCAGCATTTT. Protein product: CASSQDGPTVRHQPQHF.

This clonotype was detected only a few times. The V call is TRBV6-2 or TRBV6-3, the J call TRBJ2-7, with D hard to call. V was pared by 7 bases and J by 3 bases, with 10 bases between. The CDR3 is 12 amino acids. The germline V gene has CDR1 MNHEY and CDR2 SVGEGT. DNA of the CDR3: TGTGCCAGCACCCAAAACAGCTACGAGCAGTACTTC. Translating gives CASTQNSYEQYF.

This clonotype was seen at least ten times. The rearrangement uses TRBV20-1 and TRBJ2-7; 7 nucleotides agree with TRBD1. V gave up 5 bases and J gave up 0 bases; unmatched junction bases: 4. Per germline, CDR1 DFQATT and CDR2 SNEGSKA (reference sequence). The CDR3 runs to 13 residues. The CDR3: CSASDRDSYEQYF. DNA of the CDR3: TGCAGTGCTTCAGACAGGGACTCCTACGAGCAGTACTTC.

This clonotype was counted between two and nine times. CDR3 loop: CASFNFPGQGSNYGYTF. The CDR3 DNA sequence: TGTGCCAGCTTTAACTTCCCGGGACAGGGATCCAACTATGGCTACACCTTC. The chain uses TRBV19 and TRBJ1-2; 9 bases are shared with TRBD1. V lost 9 bases, J lost 2 bases, and 16 bases stayed unmatched. There are 17 residues in the CDR3. The germline CDR1 and CDR2 sequences are LNHDA and SQIVND (reference sequence).

V usage is TRBV19 and J usage is TRBJ2-2, with no clear D. Germline values: CDR1 LNHDA, CDR2 SQIVND (reference sequence). V was cut by 3 bases and J by 0 bases, with 5 bases left in between. CDR3 length equals 14 residues. CDR3: CASSIRANTGELFF. CDR3 nucleotides: TGTGCCAGTAGTATCCGCGCGAACACCGGGGAGCTGTTTTTT.

Regarding this clonotype: Because the CDR3 is missing its conserved closing phenylalanine or tryptophan, this is likely a read error. The V gene is TRBV27, the J gene TRBJ1-1, with 7 positions matching TRBD1. CDR3 length: 17 amino acids. V shed 3 bases and J 4 bases; nucleotides not matched to a gene: 14. Per germline, CDR1 MNHEY and CDR2 SMNVEV (reference sequence). The DNA for the CDR3 is TGTGCCAGCAGTTTGACAGGGCAGGTACTTCGGGGCACTGAAGCTTTCTCT. Encoded protein: CASSLTGQVLRGTEAFS.

The V gene is TRBV27, the J gene TRBJ2-1, with a weak D call TRBD1 (5 bases). V lost 6 bases and J lost 1, with 10 bases in between. There are 14 residues in the CDR3. Germline CDR1 MNHEY, CDR2 SMNVEV (reference sequence). CDR3 sequence reads: CASRLQASYNEQFF. The CDR3 DNA follows: TGTGCCAGCAGACTACAGGCTTCCTACAATGAGCAGTTCTTC.

A few counts support this clonotype. This chain joins TRBV20-1 and TRBJ2-7; TRBD2 might be the D (7 bases). This CDR3 comprises 14 residues. The germline V and J ends were trimmed by 6 bases and 4 bases, with 19 bases remaining between them. In germline, CDR1 is DFQATT, CDR2 SNEGSKA (reference sequence). The CDR3 is CSARGAGGIYEQYF. In DNA, the CDR3 is TGCAGTGCCCGGGGGGCGGGTGGAATTTACGAGCAGTACTTC.